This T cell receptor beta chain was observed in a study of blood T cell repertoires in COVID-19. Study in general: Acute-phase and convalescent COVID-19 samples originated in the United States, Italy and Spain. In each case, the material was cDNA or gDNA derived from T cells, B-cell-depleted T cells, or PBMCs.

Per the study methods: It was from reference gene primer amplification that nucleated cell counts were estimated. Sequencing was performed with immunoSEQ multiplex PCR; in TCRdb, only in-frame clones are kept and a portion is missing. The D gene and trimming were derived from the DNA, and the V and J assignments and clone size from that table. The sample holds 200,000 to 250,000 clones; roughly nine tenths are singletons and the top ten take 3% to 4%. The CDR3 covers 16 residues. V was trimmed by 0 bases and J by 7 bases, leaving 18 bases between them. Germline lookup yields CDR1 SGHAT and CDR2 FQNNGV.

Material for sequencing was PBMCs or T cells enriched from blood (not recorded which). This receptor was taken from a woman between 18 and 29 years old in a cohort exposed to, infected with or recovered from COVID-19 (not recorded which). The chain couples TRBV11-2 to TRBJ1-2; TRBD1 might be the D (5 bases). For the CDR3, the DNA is TGTGCCAGCAGCTTAGATCCCTTGGGGGGTAGGGGTGGCTACACCTTC. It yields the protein CASSLDPLGGRGGYTF.